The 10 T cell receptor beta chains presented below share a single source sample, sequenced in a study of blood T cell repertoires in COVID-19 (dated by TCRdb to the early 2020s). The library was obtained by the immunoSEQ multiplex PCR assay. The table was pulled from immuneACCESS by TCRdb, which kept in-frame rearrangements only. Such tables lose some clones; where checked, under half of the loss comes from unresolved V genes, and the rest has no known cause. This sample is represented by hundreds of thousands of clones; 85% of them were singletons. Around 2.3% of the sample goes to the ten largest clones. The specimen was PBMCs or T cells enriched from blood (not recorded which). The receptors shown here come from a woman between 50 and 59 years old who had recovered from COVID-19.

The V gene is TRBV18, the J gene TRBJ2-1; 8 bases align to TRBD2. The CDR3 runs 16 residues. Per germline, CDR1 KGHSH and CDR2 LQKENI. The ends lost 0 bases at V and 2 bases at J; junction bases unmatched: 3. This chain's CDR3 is CASSPPAGGTYNEQFF. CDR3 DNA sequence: TGTGCCAGCTCACCACCGGCGGGGGGCACCTACAATGAGCAGTTCTTC.

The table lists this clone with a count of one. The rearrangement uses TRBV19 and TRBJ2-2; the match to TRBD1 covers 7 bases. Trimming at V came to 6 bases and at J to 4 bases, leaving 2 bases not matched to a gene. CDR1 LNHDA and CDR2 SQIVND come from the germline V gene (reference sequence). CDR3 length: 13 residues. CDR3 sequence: CASRGGFTGELFF. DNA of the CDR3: TGTGCCAGTAGAGGGGGCTTCACCGGGGAGCTGTTTTTT.

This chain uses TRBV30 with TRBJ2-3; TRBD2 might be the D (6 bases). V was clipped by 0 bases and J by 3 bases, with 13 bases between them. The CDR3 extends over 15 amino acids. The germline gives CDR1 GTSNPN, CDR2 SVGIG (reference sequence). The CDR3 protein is CAWSVRRGGTDTQYF. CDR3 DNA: TGTGCCTGGAGTGTGAGGAGGGGAGGTACAGATACGCAGTATTTT.

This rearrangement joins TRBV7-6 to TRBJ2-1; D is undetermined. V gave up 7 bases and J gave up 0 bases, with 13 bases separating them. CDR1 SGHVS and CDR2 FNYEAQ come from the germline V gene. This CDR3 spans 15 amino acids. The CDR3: CASTQGASSYNEQFF. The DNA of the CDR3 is TGTGCCAGCACCCAAGGAGCAAGCTCCTACAATGAGCAGTTCTTC.

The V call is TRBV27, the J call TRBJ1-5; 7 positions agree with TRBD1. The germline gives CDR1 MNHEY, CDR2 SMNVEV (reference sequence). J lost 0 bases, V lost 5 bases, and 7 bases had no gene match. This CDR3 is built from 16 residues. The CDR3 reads CASSPGTAYSNQPQHF. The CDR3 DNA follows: TGTGCCAGCAGTCCGGGGACAGCGTATAGCAATCAGCCCCAGCATTTT.

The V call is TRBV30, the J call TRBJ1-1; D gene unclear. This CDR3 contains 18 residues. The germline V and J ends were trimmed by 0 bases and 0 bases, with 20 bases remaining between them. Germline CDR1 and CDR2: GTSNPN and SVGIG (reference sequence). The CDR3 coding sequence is TGTGCCTGGAGTGTACGGAGGTGGGCAGCTGGCATGAACACTGAAGCTTTCTTT. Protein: CAWSVRRWAAGMNTEAFF.

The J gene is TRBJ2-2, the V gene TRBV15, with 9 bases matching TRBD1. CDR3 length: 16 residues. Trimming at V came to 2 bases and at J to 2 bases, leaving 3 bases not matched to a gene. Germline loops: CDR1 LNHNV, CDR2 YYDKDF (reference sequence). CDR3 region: CATSRYRGPNTGELFF. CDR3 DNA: TGTGCCACCAGCAGATACAGGGGGCCAAACACCGGGGAGCTGTTTTTT.

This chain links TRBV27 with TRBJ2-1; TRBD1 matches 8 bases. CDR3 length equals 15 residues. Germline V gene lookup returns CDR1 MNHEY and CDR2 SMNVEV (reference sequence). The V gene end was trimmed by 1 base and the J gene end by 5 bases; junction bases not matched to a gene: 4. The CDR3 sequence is CASSLWTGQDNEQFF. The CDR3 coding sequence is TGTGCCAGCAGTTTATGGACAGGGCAGGACAATGAGCAGTTCTTC.

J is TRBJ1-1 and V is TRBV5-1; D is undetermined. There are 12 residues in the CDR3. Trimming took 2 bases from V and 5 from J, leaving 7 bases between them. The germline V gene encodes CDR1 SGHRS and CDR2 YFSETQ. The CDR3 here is CASSFGGTEAFF. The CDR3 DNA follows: TGCGCCAGCAGCTTTGGAGGGACTGAAGCTTTCTTT.

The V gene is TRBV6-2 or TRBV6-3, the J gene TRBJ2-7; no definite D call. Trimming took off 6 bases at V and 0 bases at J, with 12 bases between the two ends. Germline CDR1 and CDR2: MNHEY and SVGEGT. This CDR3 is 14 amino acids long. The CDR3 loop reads CASSRLLYSYEQYF. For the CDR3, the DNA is TGTGCCAGCAGCCGCCTCCTATACTCCTACGAGCAGTACTTC.